Listed here are 10 T cell receptor beta chains from one sample, sequenced in a study of OX40 agonist ivuxolimab in advanced cancers. The library was made by the immunoSEQ multiplex PCR assay. What TCRdb holds here is the immuneACCESS table cut down to in-frame rearrangements. Part of the clones is not present; checked against another copy, under half of the missing clones reflect an unresolved V gene, and the others are unexplained. Across this sample there are roughly 80,000 clones, with more than 75% seen only once. 6.2% of the sample rests with the top ten. The sample consisted of CD4+ or CD8+ T cells sorted from blood, taken in a trial of the OX40 agonist ivuxolimab. These receptors all stem from an adult with an advanced solid tumor such as melanoma, head and neck, liver or kidney cancer.

The gene calls are TRBV7-3 and TRBJ2-7; no reliable D call. V was trimmed by 2 bases and J by 2 bases, leaving 13 bases between them. Germline V CDR1 and CDR2: SGHTA, FQGTGA. The CDR3 is 15 residues long. This CDR3 reads CASSLEVPGAYEQYF. CDR3 DNA: TGTGCCAGCAGCTTAGAGGTTCCAGGAGCCTACGAGCAGTACTTC.

V is TRBV5-1 and J is TRBJ1-3; TRBD1 is a possible D gene (5 bases). The V gene lost 4 bases and the J gene lost 8 bases, with 19 bases spanning the gap. CDR1 SGHRS and CDR2 YFSETQ come from the germline V gene. The CDR3 is made up of 15 amino acids. CDR3 amino acids: CASSPLGQSGDTIYF. The DNA for the CDR3 is TGCGCCAGCAGCCCTTTAGGACAATCCGGTGACACCATATATTTT.

The V gene is TRBV6-1, the J gene TRBJ2-3; D is uncertain. Germline values: CDR1 MNHNS, CDR2 SASEGT. The V end was cut by 5 bases, the J end by 2 bases, with 2 bases between. This CDR3 comprises 11 residues. CDR3 residues: CASSHTDTQYF. The CDR3 DNA follows: TGTGCCAGCAGTCACACAGATACGCAGTATTTT.

This clone has just one count. DNA for the CDR3: TGCGCCAGCAGCGCACAGGGGCAGGCAGATACGCAGTATTTT. Translation gives CASSAQGQADTQYF. The genes are TRBV4-1 and TRBJ2-3; 7 bases agree with TRBD1. There are 14 residues in the CDR3. The J segment lost 4 bases and the V segment lost 5 bases, leaving 6 bases of the junction unmatched. CDR1 MGHRA and CDR2 YSYEKL come from the germline V gene.

This chain links TRBV7-9 with TRBJ2-3; a weak D match, TRBD2 (6 bases). V was shortened by 3 bases and J by 2 bases, with 12 bases between the two germline ends. CDR1 and CDR2 (germline): SEHNR, FQNEAQ (reference sequence). The CDR3 has 15 amino acids. The CDR3, as DNA: TGTGCCAGCAGCTTCCATGGCGGGAACACAGATACGCAGTATTTT. This codes for CASSFHGGNTDTQYF.

The V and J genes are TRBV25-1 and TRBJ2-7; D ambiguous. This CDR3 region has 14 residues. From germline, CDR1 is MGHDK and CDR2 SYGVNS. V dropped 10 bases and J dropped 1 base, with 17 bases sitting between them. As DNA, the CDR3 is TGTGCCACCAAGAACCCGGGTCCGTCCTACGAGCAGTACTTC. This gives the protein CATKNPGPSYEQYF.

This clone came up once. This chain joins TRBV5-4 and TRBJ1-1; TRBD1 matches at 8 bases. The CDR3 runs to 15 residues. Germline V gene data show CDR1 as SGHNT and CDR2 as YYREEE (reference sequence). With V trimmed by 0 bases and J by 5 bases, 6 bases remained unmatched. The chain's CDR3 is CASSLGGTGWTEAFF. The CDR3 nucleotides read TGTGCCAGCAGCTTGGGCGGGACAGGTTGGACTGAAGCTTTCTTT.

This rearrangement joins TRBV7-9 to TRBJ1-2; 7 bases align to TRBD1. V lost 0 bases, J lost 8 bases, and 3 bases stayed unmatched. The CDR3 runs to 13 residues. Germline-derived CDR1 and CDR2 are SEHNR and FQNEAQ (reference sequence). CDR3 sequence (DNA): TGTGCCAGCAGCTTAGCAGGGGGCGACGGCTACACCTTC. This codes for CASSLAGGDGYTF.

The chain links TRBV30 to TRBJ1-5; D is undetermined. V lost 1 base to trimming and J lost 4 bases, with 5 bases between them. The CDR3 runs to 12 residues. Germline V gene sequence: CDR1 GTSNPN, CDR2 SVGIG (reference sequence). Written as DNA, the CDR3 is TGTGCCTGGAGTGCCGGGAATCAGCCCCAGCATTTT. Residues: CAWSAGNQPQHF.

This clone was picked up a small number of times. The V call is TRBV30, the J call TRBJ1-2, with TRBD1 as a possible D gene (5 bases). This CDR3 has 15 residues. In germline, CDR1 is GTSNPN, CDR2 SVGIG (reference sequence). V lost 4 bases to trimming and J lost 0 bases, with 15 bases between them. The CDR3 DNA reads as TGTGCCTGGAATTCACTGGGGGGTCCTAACTATGGCTACACCTTC. Its translation is CAWNSLGGPNYGYTF. The entire variable domain, with the rest obtained from reference TRBV30 and TRBJ1-2, is as follows: SQTIHQWPATLVQPVGSPLSLECTVEGTSNPNLYWYRQAAGRGLQLLFYSVGIGQISSEVPQNLSASRPQDRQFILSSKKLLLSDSGFYLCAWNSLGGPNYGYTFGSGTRLTVV.